This TCR beta chain was profiled in a study of T cell repertoires in cytomegalovirus infection. The study, taken as a whole, reports: Dominating the ex vivo response were TCR beta clonotypes that were CMV-specific and HLA-C-restricted. Using cumulative public TCR beta family frequency, the authors identified those who carried CMV together with the relevant HLA.

From the reads, TCRdb called clonotypes with MiXCR, one entry per CDR3 protein. The sample has under 850,000 distinct CDR3 sequences; 35% to 45% are singletons. Details on this clonotype: The antigen is unknown.

The ends lost 4 bases at V and 3 bases at J; junction bases unmatched: 3. Germline V CDR1 and CDR2: SGHRS, YFSETQ. The CDR3 is 13 residues long. This TCR came from a human donor in good health (CMV status not recorded). Some clones in this sample may be carry-over from other donors' samples. Sequenced input: PBMCs. The chain links TRBV5-1 to TRBJ2-7; 8 bases match TRBD2. CDR3 in amino acids: CASSPAGVYEQYF. In DNA, the CDR3 is TGCGCCAGCAGCCCAGCGGGAGTCTACGAGCAGTACTTC.